This T cell receptor beta chain was recorded in a study of neoadjuvant anti-PD-1 for oral cavity cancer. Time point: after neoadjuvant nivolumab, at surgical resection. The table came from immunoSEQ multiplex PCR; TCRdb's copy has only in-frame clones and leaves some out. The table records around 13,000 clones, 70% to 75% of them present only once. The CDR3 runs to 14 residues. Germline V gene lookup returns CDR1 SNHLY and CDR2 FYNNEI. V lost 5 bases and J 8 bases, leaving 16 bases between the germline ends. Sequencing was performed on PBMCs, taken after nivolumab (anti-PD-1) treatment. The rearrangement joins TRBV2 to TRBJ1-5, with D possibly TRBD1 on 6 matching bases. The TCR was taken from a person aged 35 to 85 with oral cavity squamous cell carcinoma. Here the CDR3 reads CASSSVTGTEPQHF. CDR3 nucleotide sequence: TGTGCCAGCAGTTCGGTTACAGGGACGGAGCCCCAGCATTTT.